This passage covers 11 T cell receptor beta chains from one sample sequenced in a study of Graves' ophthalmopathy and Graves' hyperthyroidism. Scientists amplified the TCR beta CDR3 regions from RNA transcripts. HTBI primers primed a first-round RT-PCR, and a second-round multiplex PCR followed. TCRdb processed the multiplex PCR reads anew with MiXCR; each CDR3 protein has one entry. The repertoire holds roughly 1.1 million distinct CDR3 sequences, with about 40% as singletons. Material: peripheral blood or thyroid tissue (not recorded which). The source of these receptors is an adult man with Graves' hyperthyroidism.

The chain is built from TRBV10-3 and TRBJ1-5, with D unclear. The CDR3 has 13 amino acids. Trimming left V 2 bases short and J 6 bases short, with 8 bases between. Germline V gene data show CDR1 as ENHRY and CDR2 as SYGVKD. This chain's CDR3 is CAISEMEGQPQHF. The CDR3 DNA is TGTGCCATCAGTGAGATGGAAGGTCAGCCCCAGCATTTT.

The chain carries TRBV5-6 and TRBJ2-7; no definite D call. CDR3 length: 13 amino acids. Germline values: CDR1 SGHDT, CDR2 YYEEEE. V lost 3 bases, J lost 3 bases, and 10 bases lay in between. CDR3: CASSSDTNYEQYF. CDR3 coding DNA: TGTGCCAGCAGCTCAGACACAAACTACGAGCAGTACTTC.

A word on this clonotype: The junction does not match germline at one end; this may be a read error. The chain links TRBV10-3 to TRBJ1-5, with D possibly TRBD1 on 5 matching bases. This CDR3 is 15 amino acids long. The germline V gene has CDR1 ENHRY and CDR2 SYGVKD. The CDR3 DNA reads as TGTGCCAGCAGTGATTTCCAGCGAAGGGGTCGGCCCCAGCATTTT. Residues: CASSDFQRRGRPQHF.

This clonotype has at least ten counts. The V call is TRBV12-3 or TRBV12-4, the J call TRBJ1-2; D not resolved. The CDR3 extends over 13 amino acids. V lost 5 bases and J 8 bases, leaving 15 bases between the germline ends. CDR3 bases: TGTGCCAGCAGTGCCCCGGACGGCCGGGGCTACACCTTC. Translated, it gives CASSAPDGRGYTF.

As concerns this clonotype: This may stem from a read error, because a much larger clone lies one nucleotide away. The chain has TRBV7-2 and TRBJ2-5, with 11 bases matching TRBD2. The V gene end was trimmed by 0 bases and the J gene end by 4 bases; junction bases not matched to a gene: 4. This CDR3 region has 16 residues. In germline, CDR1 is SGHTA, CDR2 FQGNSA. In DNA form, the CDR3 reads TGTGCCAGCAGCTTAGCTGTTAGCGGGGGGGCAGAGACCCAGTACTTC. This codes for CASSLAVSGGAETQYF.

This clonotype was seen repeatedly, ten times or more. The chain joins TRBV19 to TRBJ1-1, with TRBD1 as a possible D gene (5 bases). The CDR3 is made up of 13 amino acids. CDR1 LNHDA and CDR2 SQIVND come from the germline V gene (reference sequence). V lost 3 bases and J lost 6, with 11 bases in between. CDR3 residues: CASSMVWGAEAFF. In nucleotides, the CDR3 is TGTGCCAGTAGTATGGTCTGGGGGGCTGAAGCTTTCTTT.

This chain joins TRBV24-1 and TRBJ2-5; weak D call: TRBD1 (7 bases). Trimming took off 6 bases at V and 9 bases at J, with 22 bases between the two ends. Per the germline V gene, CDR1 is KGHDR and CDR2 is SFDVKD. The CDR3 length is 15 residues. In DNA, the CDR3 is TGTGCCACCAGTTCGGGGGACAGCTCCAATCAGCCCCAGTACTTC. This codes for CATSSGDSSNQPQYF.

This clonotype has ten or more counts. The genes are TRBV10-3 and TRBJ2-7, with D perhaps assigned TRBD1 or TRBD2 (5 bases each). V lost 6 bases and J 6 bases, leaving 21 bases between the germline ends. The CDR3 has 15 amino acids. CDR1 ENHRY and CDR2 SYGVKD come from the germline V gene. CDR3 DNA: TGTGCCATCAGAAGGCTGGGGACGGGCCTCGGCGAGCAGTACTTC. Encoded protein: CAIRRLGTGLGEQYF.

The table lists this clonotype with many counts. For the CDR3, the DNA is TGTGCCAGCAGCACTGCTTTGCGATGGCAAGAGACCCAGTACTTC. It translates to CASSTALRWQETQYF. The chain uses TRBV7-9 and TRBJ2-5; D gene ambiguous. CDR1 and CDR2 (germline): SEHNR, FQNEAQ (reference sequence). This CDR3 region has 15 residues. V lost 5 bases and J lost 2, with 15 bases in between.

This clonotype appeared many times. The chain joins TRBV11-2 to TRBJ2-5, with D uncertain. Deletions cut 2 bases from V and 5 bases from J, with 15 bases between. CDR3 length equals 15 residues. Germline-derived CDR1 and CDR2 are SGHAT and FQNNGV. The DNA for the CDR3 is TGTGCCAGCAGCTTATTGGGCAGGAAGGTGGAGACCCAGTACTTC. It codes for CASSLLGRKVETQYF.

The CDR3, as DNA: TGTGCCAGCAGCGTAGAGAGCGAGGGGCCATCCTGGGGAGAGCAGTACTTC. It is translated as CASSVESEGPSWGEQYF. The chain combines TRBV9 with TRBJ2-7, with D tentatively TRBD1 or TRBD2 (5 bases each). Trimming took 0 bases from V and 7 from J, leaving 23 bases between them. The CDR3 length is 17 residues. CDR1 and CDR2 from the germline V gene are SGDLS and YYNGEE.